This TCR beta chain is from a study of T cells after yellow fever vaccination. Study as a whole: Fractions low in cell number were prepared with SMART-Seq v4 Ultra Low Input.

This clonotype was observed a few times. The germline V and J ends were trimmed by 1 base and 0 bases, with 10 bases remaining between them. This CDR3 has 15 residues. Looked up from germline, CDR1 is SGHKS and CDR2 is YYEKEE (reference sequence). One entry per CDR3 protein, called by TCRdb with MiXCR from the 5' RACE reads. The sample has some 240,000 distinct CDR3 sequences, about 3% seen once. The TCR sequence derives from a man between 18 and 29 years old who received the YFV17D yellow fever vaccine. The source was CD4+ T cells sorted from PBMCs, collected 10 days after the yellow fever booster vaccination. The chain has TRBV5-5 and TRBJ1-1, with D unclear. DNA for the CDR3: TGTGCCAGCAGCTTGCTTGCCAGATTGAACACTGAAGCTTTCTTT. Its translation is CASSLLARLNTEAFF.